This T cell receptor beta chain stems from a study of T cells after yellow fever vaccination. Overall study findings and caveats: The booster saw the reappearance of most primary-vaccination clones (about 95% CD4, roughly 87% CD8).

This CDR3 has 13 amino acids. Trimming took off 6 bases at V and 5 bases at J, with 14 bases between the two ends. The V gene's germline CDR1 is MNHNY and CDR2 SVGAGI (reference sequence). TCRdb processed the 5' RACE reads anew with MiXCR; each CDR3 protein has one entry. This sample has hundreds of thousands of distinct CDR3 sequences; about 13% occur once, and the top ten carry over 12%. This clonotype was seen a few times. Its target is unknown. The clonotype originates from a man aged 25-45 years who received the YFV17D yellow fever vaccine. The sequencing here drew on PBMCs, taken on the day of the yellow fever booster vaccination. This chain links TRBV6-6 with TRBJ2-7; D gene uncertain. Here the CDR3 DNA reads TGTGCCAGCAGCTCTCAGTCGGGCCACGAGCAGTACTTC. Protein product: CASSSQSGHEQYF.